Below are 8 T cell receptor beta chains sequenced from a single sample in a study of blood T cell repertoires in COVID-19. Method: immunoSEQ multiplex PCR; TCRdb's copy keeps in-frame clones and lacks some. The table has approximately 350,000 clones, around nine tenths seen once. The sample was peripheral blood. The receptors here all came from a young woman who had recovered from COVID-19.

The chain links TRBV29-1 to TRBJ2-5, with 7 bases aligning to TRBD1. Per the germline V gene, CDR1 is SQVTM and CDR2 is ANQGSEA. The CDR3 consists of 14 residues. Losses at the gene ends were 5 bases for V and 5 bases for J; bases not matched to a gene: 11. This CDR3 is CSVKSRGRFETQYF. In DNA, the CDR3 is TGCAGCGTTAAGTCGAGGGGGCGCTTCGAGACCCAGTACTTC.

The V call is TRBV15, the J call TRBJ2-1; 12 bases match TRBD2. Germline values: CDR1 LNHNV, CDR2 YYDKDF (reference sequence). The CDR3 is 18 residues long. Trimming took 0 bases from V and 2 from J; bases not matched to a gene: 5. The CDR3 is CATSREYPSGRAYNEQFF. As DNA, the CDR3 is TGTGCCACCAGCAGAGAGTATCCTAGCGGGAGGGCCTACAATGAGCAGTTCTTC. Together with reference TRBV15 and TRBJ2-1, the CDR3 gives the full variable domain: DAMVIQNPRYQVTQFGKPVTLSCSQTLNHNVMYWYQQKSSQAPKLLFHYYDKDFNNEADTPDNFQSRRPNTSFCFLDIRSPGLGDTAMYLCATSREYPSGRAYNEQFFGPGTRLTVL.

The chain links TRBV6-4 to TRBJ1-2, with 9 nucleotides matching TRBD1. CDR1 is MRHNA and CDR2 is SNTAGT in the germline V gene. Germline trimming cut 3 bases from V and 4 bases from J; bases unmatched to any gene: 6. This CDR3 is 15 amino acids long. The CDR3 DNA sequence: TGTGCCAGCAGTGAAGGGCCGGACAGGGGCTATGGCTACACCTTC. This translates into CASSEGPDRGYGYTF.

The chain carries TRBV7-2 and TRBJ1-2, with TRBD1 matching over 8 bases. The germline V gene encodes CDR1 SGHTA and CDR2 FQGNSA. The CDR3 is 14 residues long. Trimming removed 5 bases from V and 1 base from J; junction bases left unmatched: 3. The CDR3 here is CASSQGAGNYGYTF. The CDR3 DNA reads TGTGCCAGCAGCCAGGGGGCGGGTAACTATGGCTACACCTTC.

The gene calls are TRBV2 and TRBJ2-1; perhaps TRBD2 as D (6 bases). CDR3 size: 11 residues. Per the germline V gene, CDR1 is SNHLY and CDR2 is FYNNEI. Trimming left V 9 bases short and J 7 bases short, with 10 bases between. CDR3 residues: CARRAGNEQFF. The DNA for the CDR3 is TGTGCCAGGAGGGCGGGGAATGAGCAGTTCTTC.

The gene calls are TRBV6-5 and TRBJ1-1; TRBD1 might be the D (5 bases). The CDR3 has 15 residues. The germline V gene encodes CDR1 MNHEY and CDR2 SVGAGI. V was pared by 1 base and J by 5 bases, with 14 bases between. CDR3 region: CASSYFGGFQTEAFF. The CDR3 DNA reads as TGTGCCAGCAGTTACTTTGGGGGGTTTCAGACTGAAGCTTTCTTT.

The chain couples TRBV24-1 to TRBJ2-7, with D maybe TRBD1 (5 bases). Per germline, CDR1 KGHDR and CDR2 SFDVKD. V was clipped by 1 base and J by 0 bases, with 18 bases between them. This CDR3 spans 18 amino acids. The CDR3 DNA reads TGTGCCACCAGTGATTTCGAGCACAGGCAACTAAGCTCCTACGAGCAGTACGTC. Translation: CATSDFEHRQLSSYEQYV.

This rearrangement joins TRBV14 to TRBJ1-1; TRBD1 might be the D (5 bases). From germline, CDR1 is SGHDN and CDR2 FVKESK. This CDR3 is 13 amino acids long. The ends were cut back, 5 bases at V and 1 base at J, with 8 bases in the middle. The DNA of the CDR3 is TGTGCCAGCAGCATTGACAGGAACACTGAAGCTTTCTTT. It encodes CASSIDRNTEAFF. Together with reference TRBV14 and TRBJ1-1, the CDR3 gives the full variable domain: EAGVTQFPSHSVIEKGQTVTLRCDPISGHDNLYWYRRVMGKEIKFLLHFVKESKQDESGMPNNRFLAERTGGTYSTLKVQPAELEDSGVYFCASSIDRNTEAFFGQGTRLTVV.